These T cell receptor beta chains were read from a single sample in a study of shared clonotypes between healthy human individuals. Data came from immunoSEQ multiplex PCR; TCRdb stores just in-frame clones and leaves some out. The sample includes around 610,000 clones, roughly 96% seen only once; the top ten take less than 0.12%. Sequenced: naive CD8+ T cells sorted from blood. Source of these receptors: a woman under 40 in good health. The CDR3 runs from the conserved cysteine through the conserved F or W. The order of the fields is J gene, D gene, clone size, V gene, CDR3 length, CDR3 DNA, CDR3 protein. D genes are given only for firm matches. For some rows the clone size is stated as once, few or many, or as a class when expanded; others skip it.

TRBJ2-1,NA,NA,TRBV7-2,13,TGTGCCAGCAGCTTATTTATCCCCTTTGAGCAGTTCTTC,CASSLFIPFEQFF
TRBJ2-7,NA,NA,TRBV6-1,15,TGTGCCAGCAGTGAAGGGGTAGGGAGCTCCTACGAGCAGTACTTC,CASSEGVGSSYEQYF
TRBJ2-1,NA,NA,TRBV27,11,TGTGCAAGCAGTCTAAGCAATGAGCAGTTCTTC,CASSLSNEQFF
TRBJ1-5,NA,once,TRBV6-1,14,TGTGCCAGCCGGGATAGGGTCTACAATCAGCCCCAGCATTTT,CASRDRVYNQPQHF
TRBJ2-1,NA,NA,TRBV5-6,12,TGTGCCAGCAGCTTGGTGGGGAGTGAGCAGTTCTTC,CASSLVGSEQFF
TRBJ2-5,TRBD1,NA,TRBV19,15,TGTGCCAGTAGTCCATGGACAGGTTTAGTTGAGACCCAGTACTTC,CASSPWTGLVETQYF
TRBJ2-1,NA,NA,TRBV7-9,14,TGTGCCAGCAACCTGGACCCGTCCTACAATGAGCAGTTCTTC,CASNLDPSYNEQFF
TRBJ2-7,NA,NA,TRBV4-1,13,TGCGCCAGCAGCCTCTGGGACCGGTACGAGCAGTACTTC,CASSLWDRYEQYF
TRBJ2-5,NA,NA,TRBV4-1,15,TGCGCCAGCAGCCAATTCGCAGGGAGAAAAGAGACCCAGTACTTC,CASSQFAGRKETQYF
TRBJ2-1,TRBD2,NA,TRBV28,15,TGTGCCAGCAGTAGATGGGAGGGCCTCTACAATGAGCAGTTCTTC,CASSRWEGLYNEQFF
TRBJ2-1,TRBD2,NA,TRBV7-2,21,TGTGCCAGCAGCATAGCCAGGTCGCTAGCGGGAGTTAAGAGCTCCTACAATGAGCAGTTCTTC,CASSIARSLAGVKSSYNEQFF
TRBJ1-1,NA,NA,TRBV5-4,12,TGTGCCAGCAGCTTGGGTCCGTCTGAAGCTTTCTTT,CASSLGPSEAFF
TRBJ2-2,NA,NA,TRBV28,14,TGTGCCAGCAGTTTGACTAGAGGCACCGGGGAGCTGTTTTTT,CASSLTRGTGELFF
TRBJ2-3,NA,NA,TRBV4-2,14,TGTGCCAGCAGCCAAGAAGGGGGGGCAGATACGCAGTATTTT,CASSQEGGADTQYF
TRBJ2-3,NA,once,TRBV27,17,TGTGCCAGCAGTGAAGCCACCATATTGGTTAACACAGATACGCAGTATTTT,CASSEATILVNTDTQYF
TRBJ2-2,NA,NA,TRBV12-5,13,TGTGCTAGTGGTTTGGACGCCGGGGGGGAGCTGTTTTTT,CASGLDAGGELFF
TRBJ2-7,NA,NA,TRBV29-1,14,TGCAGCGTTGAAGCCACAGGGACGTCCTACGAGCAGTACTTC,CSVEATGTSYEQYF
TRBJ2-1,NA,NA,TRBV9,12,TGTGCCAGCAGCGCTCAGGGTTTTGAGCAGTTCTTC,CASSAQGFEQFF
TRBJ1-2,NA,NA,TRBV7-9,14,TGTGCCAGCAGCCGGGGGATAGGGCTCGAGGGCTACACCTTC,CASSRGIGLEGYTF
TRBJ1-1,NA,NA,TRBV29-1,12,TGCAGCGTTGAGGGCAGGGCGACTGAAGCTTTCTTT,CSVEGRATEAFF